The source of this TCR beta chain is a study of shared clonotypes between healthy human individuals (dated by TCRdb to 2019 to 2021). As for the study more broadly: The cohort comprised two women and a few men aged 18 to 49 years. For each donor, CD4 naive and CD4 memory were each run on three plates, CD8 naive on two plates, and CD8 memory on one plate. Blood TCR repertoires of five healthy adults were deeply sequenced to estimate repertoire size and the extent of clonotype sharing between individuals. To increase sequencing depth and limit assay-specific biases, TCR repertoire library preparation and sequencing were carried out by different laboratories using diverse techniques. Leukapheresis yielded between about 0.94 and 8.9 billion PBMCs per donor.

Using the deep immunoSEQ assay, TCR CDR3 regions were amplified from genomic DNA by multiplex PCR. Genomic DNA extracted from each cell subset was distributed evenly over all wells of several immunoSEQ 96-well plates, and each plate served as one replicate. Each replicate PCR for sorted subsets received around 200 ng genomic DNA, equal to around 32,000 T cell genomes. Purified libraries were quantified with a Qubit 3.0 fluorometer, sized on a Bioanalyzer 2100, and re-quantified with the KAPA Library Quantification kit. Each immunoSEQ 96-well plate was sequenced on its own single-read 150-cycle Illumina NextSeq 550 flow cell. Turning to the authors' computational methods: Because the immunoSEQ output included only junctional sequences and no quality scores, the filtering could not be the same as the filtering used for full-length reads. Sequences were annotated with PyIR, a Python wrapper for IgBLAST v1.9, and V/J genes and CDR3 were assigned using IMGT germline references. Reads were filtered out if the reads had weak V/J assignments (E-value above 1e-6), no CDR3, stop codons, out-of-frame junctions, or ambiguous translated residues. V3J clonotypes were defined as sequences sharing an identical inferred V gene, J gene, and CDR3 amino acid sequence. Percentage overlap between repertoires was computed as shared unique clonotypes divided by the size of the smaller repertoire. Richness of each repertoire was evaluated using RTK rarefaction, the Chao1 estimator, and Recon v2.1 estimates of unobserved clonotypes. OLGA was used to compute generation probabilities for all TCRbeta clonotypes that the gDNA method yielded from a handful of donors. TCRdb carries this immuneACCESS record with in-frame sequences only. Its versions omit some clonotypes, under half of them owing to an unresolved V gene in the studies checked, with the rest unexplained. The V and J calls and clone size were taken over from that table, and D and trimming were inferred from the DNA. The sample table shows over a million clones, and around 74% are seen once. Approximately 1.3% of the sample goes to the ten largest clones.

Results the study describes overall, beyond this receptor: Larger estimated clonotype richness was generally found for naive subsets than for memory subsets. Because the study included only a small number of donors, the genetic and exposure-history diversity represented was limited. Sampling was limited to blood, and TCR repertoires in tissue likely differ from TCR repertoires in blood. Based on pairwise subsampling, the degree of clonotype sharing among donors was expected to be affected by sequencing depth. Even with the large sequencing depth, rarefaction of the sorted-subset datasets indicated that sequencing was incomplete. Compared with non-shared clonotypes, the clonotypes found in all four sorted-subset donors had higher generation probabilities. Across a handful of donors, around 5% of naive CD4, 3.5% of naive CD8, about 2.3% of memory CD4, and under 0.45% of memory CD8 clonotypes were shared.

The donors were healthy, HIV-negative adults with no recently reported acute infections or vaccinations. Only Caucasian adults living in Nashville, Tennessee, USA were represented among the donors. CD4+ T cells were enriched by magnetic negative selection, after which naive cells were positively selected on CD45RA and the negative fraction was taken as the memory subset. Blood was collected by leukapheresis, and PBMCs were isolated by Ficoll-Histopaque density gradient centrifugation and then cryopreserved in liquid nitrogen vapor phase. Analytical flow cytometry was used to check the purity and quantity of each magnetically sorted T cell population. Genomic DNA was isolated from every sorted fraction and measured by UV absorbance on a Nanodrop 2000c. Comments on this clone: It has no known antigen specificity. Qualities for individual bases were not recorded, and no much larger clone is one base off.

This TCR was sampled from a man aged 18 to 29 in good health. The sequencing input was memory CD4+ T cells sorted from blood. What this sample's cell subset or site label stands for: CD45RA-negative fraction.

This receptor carries the CDR3 CASSRGFYGEKLFF. In nucleotide form, the sequence is TGTGCCAGCTCAAGGGGCTTTTACGGTGAAAAACTGTTTTTT. The sequence is built from TRBV2 and TRBJ1-4, with TRBD1 perhaps the D gene, on 5 matching bases. The cysteine opens and the phenylalanine closes a CDR3 of 14 amino acids. The CDR3 DNA has 42 bases and is translated from base 1. Between the V and J ends, shortened by 8 bases and 7 bases respectively, the junction contains 17 bases. The germline V gene supplies CDR1 SNHLY and CDR2 FYNNEI.